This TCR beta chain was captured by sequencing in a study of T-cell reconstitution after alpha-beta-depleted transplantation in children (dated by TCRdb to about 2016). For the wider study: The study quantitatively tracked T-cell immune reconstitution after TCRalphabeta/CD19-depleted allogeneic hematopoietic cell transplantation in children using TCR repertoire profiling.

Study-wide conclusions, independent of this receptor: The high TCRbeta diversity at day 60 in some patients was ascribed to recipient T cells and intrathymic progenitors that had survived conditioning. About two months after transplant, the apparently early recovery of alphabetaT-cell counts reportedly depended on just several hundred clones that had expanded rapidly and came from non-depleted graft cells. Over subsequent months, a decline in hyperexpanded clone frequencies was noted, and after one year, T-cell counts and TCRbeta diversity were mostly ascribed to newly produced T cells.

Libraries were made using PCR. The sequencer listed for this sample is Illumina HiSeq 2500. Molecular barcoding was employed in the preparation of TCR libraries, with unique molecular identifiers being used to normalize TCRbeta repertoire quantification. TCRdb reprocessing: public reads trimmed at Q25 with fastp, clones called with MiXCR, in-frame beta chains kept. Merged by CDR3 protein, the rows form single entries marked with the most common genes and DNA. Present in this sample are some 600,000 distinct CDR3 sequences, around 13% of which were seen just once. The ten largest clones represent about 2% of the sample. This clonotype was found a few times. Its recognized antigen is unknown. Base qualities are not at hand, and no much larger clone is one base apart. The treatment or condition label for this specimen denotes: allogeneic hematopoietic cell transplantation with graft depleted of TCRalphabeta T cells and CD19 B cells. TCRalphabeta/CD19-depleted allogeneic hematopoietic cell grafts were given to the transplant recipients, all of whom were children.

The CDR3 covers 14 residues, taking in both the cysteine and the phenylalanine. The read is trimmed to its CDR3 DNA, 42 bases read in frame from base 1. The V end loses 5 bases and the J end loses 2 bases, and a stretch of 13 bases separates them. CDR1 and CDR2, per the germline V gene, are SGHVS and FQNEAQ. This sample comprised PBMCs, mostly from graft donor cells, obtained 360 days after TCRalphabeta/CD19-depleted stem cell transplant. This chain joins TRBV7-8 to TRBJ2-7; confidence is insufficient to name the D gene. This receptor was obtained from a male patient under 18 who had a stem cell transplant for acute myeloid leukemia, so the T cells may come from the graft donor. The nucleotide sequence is TGTGCCAGCAGCGGTGCCGGGCTCCCCTACGAGCAGTACTTC. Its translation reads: CASSGAGLPYEQYF.